These 15 T cell receptor beta chains originate from one sample sequenced in a study of vaccination effects on CD4 cells after COVID-19. These receptors' targets are unknown. Viral peptide pools were used in the ViraFEST assay to expand antigen-specific CD4+ T cells, and sequencing came afterward. Following culture for about 11 days, CD4+ T cells were isolated. Of the BNT162b2 and mRNA-1273 vaccines, participants received two doses of one or the other. Sequenced by immunoSEQ multiplex PCR; TCRdb stores in-frame clones only, minus some. The table shows 30,000 or so clones, with around 70% occurring only once. This sample comprised CD4+ T cells from PBMCs cultured with HCoV-NL63 spike peptides, obtained after COVID-19 vaccination. These receptors originate from a human donor who received a COVID-19 vaccine.

The chain links TRBV7-9 to TRBJ2-7; D unresolved. Trimming removed 6 bases from V and 3 bases from J, with 6 bases in between. The CDR3 totals 11 residues. CDR1 and CDR2 from the germline V gene are SEHNR and FQNEAQ (reference sequence). CDR3 nucleotides: TGTGCCAGCAGACGTTTCTACGAGCAGTACTTC. This codes for CASRRFYEQYF.

The CDR3 sequence: CSVVEQGNTGELFF. The CDR3 coding sequence is TGCAGCGTTGTGGAACAGGGGAACACCGGGGAGCTGTTTTTT. The chain joins TRBV29-1 to TRBJ2-2; D may be TRBD1 (6 bases). CDR1 is SQVTM and CDR2 is ANQGSEA in the germline V gene. V was pared by 4 bases and J by 1 base, with 10 bases between. The CDR3 has 14 amino acids.

The V call is TRBV3-1 (or the pseudogene TRBV3-2), the J call TRBJ2-7, with 8 bases aligning to TRBD2. The CDR3 has 13 amino acids. The V segment lost 4 bases and the J segment 5 bases; nucleotides outside the gene matches: 4. Looked up from germline, CDR1 is LGHDT and CDR2 is YNNKEL (reference sequence). The CDR3 is CASSRRGEDEQYF. The CDR3, as DNA: TGTGCCAGCAGCCGGCGGGGGGAAGACGAGCAGTACTTC.

The genes are TRBV11-2 and TRBJ2-1; TRBD2 matches at 14 bases. With V trimmed by 1 base and J by 7 bases, 6 bases remained unmatched. From germline, CDR1 is SGHAT and CDR2 FQNNGV. This CDR3 has 17 residues. CDR3 nucleotide sequence: TGTGCCAGCAGCTTAGTGCCGGGACTAGCGGGAGAAAATGAGCAGTTCTTC. Protein product: CASSLVPGLAGENEQFF.

The chain uses TRBV5-1 and TRBJ2-1; TRBD2 aligns across 7 bases. Germline lookup yields CDR1 SGHRS and CDR2 YFSETQ. Trimming took 3 bases from V and 0 from J; bases not matched to a gene: 3. The CDR3 covers 15 residues. The CDR3 DNA is TGCGCCAGCAGCTCTAGCGGAGCCTCCTACAATGAGCAGTTCTTC. Translation: CASSSSGASYNEQFF.

V usage is TRBV19 and J usage is TRBJ1-4; D gene uncertain. V lost 6 bases, J lost 0 bases, and 5 bases lay in between. CDR1 is LNHDA, CDR2 SQIVND, per germline (reference sequence). The CDR3 extends over 13 amino acids. CDR3 sequence reads: CASRPTTNEKLFF. The CDR3 DNA reads as TGTGCCAGTAGACCGACAACTAATGAAAAACTGTTTTTT. The full variable domain, completed using reference TRBV19 and TRBJ1-4, is DGGITQSPKYLFRKEGQNVTLSCEQNLNHDAMYWYRQDPGQGLRLIYYSQIVNDFQKGDIAEGYSVSREKKESFPLTVTSAQKNPTAFYLCASRPTTNEKLFFGSGTQLSVL.

The chain uses TRBV2 and TRBJ2-7, with a tentative D call TRBD2 (6 bases). Per the germline V gene, CDR1 is SNHLY and CDR2 is FYNNEI. V dropped 2 bases and J dropped 4 bases, with 15 bases sitting between them. The CDR3 contains 15 residues. In nucleotides, the CDR3 is TGTGCCAGCAGTGAACAATACGGGAGCTGGTACGAGCAGTACTTC. The encoded protein is CASSEQYGSWYEQYF.

The chain is built from TRBV4-2 and TRBJ1-2; the D is unclear. Trimming took 0 bases from V and 1 from J, leaving 6 bases between them. This CDR3 has 14 residues. Germline V CDR1 and CDR2: LGHNA, YNFKEQ. The CDR3 DNA reads as TGTGCCAGCAGCCAAGACAGCGTTAACTATGGCTACACCTTC. Translation: CASSQDSVNYGYTF.

The chain carries TRBV6-2 or TRBV6-3 and TRBJ1-5; TRBD1 might be the D (6 bases). This CDR3 region has 16 residues. Deletions cut 6 bases from V and 6 bases from J, with 21 bases between. The V gene's germline CDR1 is MNHEY and CDR2 SVGEGT. Written as DNA, the CDR3 is TGTGCCAGCAGCCACACTGCCGGGGGGGCGGCTCAGCCCCAGCATTTT. It is translated as CASSHTAGGAAQPQHF.

The chain uses TRBV10-3 and TRBJ1-2; D may be TRBD1 (5 bases). The CDR3 runs to 14 residues. Germline CDR1 and CDR2: ENHRY and SYGVKD. V lost 2 bases to trimming and J lost 2 bases, with 9 bases between them. CDR3 in amino acids: CAISEQGSNYGYTF. For the CDR3, the DNA is TGTGCCATCAGTGAGCAGGGTTCCAACTATGGCTACACCTTC.

This sequence joins TRBV6-5 and TRBJ2-7; no clear D. Per the germline V gene, CDR1 is MNHEY and CDR2 is SVGAGI. The CDR3 consists of 13 residues. V was clipped by 6 bases and J by 3 bases, with 12 bases between them. In nucleotides, the CDR3 is TGTGCCAGCAGACCGGTGTTGGGCTACGAGCAGTACTTC. Residues: CASRPVLGYEQYF.

This clone has only a few counts. The chain is built from TRBV3-1 (or the pseudogene TRBV3-2) and TRBJ1-3; D not resolved. Trimming removed 0 bases at V and 0 bases at J, with 6 bases between. The CDR3 is 15 residues long. CDR1 is LGHDT and CDR2 is YNNKEL in the germline V gene (reference sequence). CDR3 coding DNA: TGTGCCAGCAGCCAAGATGTCACCTCTGGAAACACCATATATTTT. Its translation: CASSQDVTSGNTIYF.

This sequence joins TRBV18 and TRBJ1-2, with 10 bases matching TRBD1. V trimming: 5 bases; J trimming: 4 bases; junction bases outside the gene matches: 7. This CDR3 region has 15 residues. Germline assignment: CDR1 KGHSH and CDR2 LQKENI. The CDR3 spells CASSDGTGVFYGYTF. CDR3 nucleotides: TGTGCCAGCTCAGATGGGACAGGGGTGTTCTATGGCTACACCTTC.

V is TRBV6-5 and J is TRBJ1-2, with unresolved D. Trimming cost V 4 bases and J 5 bases, with 8 bases left between them. Germline lookup yields CDR1 MNHEY and CDR2 SVGAGI. The CDR3 runs to 12 residues. CDR3 residues: CASSLAGYGYTF. CDR3 nucleotides: TGTGCCAGCAGTTTGGCCGGGTATGGCTACACCTTC.

The chain couples TRBV24-1 to TRBJ2-3; a possible D gene is TRBD2 (6 bases). CDR1 is KGHDR and CDR2 is SFDVKD in the germline V gene. The CDR3 has 17 amino acids. V gave up 3 bases and J gave up 0 bases, with 15 bases separating them. The CDR3 bases are TGTGCCACCAGTGATCCAGATACTAGCCTTAGCACAGATACGCAGTATTTT. Amino acid sequence: CATSDPDTSLSTDTQYF.